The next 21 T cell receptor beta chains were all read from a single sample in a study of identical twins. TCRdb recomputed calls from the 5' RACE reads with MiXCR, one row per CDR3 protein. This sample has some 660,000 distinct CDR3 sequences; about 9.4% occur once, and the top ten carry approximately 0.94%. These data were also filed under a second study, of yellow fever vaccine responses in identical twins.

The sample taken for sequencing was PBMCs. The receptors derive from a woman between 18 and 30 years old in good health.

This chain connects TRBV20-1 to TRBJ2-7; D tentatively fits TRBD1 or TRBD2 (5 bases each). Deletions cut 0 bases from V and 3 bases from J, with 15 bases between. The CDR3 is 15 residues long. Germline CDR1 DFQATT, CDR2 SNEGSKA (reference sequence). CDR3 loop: CSARDGATGGYEQYF. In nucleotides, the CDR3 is TGCAGTGCTAGAGATGGGGCGACTGGAGGCTACGAGCAGTACTTC.

CDR3 in amino acids: CASSVTGGQETQYF. CDR3 coding DNA: TGTGCCAGCAGCGTGACAGGGGGACAAGAGACCCAGTACTTC. V gene TRBV9 combines with J gene TRBJ2-5, with TRBD1 matching over 9 bases. The trim removed 2 bases at V and 2 bases at J, leaving 1 base unmatched. In germline, CDR1 is SGDLS, CDR2 YYNGEE. The CDR3 is made up of 14 amino acids.

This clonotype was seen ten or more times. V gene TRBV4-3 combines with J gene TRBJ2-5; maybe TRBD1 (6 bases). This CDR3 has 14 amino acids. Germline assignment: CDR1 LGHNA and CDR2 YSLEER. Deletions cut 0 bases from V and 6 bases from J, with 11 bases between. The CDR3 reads CASSQEQGLKTQYF. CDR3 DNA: TGCGCCAGCAGCCAAGAACAGGGATTGAAGACCCAGTACTTC.

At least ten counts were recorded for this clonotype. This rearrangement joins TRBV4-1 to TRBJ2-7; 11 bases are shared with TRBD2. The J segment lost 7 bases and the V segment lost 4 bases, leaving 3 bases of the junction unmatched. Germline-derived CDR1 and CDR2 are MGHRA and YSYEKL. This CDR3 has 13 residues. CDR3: CASSPGLADEQYF. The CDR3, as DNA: TGCGCCAGCAGCCCGGGACTAGCGGATGAGCAGTACTTC.

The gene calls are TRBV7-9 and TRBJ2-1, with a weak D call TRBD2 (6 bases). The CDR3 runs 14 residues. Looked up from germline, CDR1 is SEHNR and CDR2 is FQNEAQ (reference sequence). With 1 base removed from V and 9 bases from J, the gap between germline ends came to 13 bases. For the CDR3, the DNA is TGTGCCAGCAGCTTAGAAGTTTTGGGAGGTGAGCAGTTCTTC. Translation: CASSLEVLGGEQFF.

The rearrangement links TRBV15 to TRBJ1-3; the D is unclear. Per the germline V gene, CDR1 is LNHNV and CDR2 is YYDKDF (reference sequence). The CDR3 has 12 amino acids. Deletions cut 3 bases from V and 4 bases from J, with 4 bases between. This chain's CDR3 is CATSSHGNTIYF. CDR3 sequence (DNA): TGTGCCACCAGCAGTCACGGAAACACCATATATTTT.

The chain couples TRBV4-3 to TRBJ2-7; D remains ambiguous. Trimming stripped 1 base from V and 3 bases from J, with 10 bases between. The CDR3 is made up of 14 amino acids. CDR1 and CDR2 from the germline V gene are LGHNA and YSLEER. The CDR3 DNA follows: TGCGCCAGCAGCCAAGGAAAGCGAGGCTACGAGCAGTACTTC. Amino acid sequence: CASSQGKRGYEQYF.

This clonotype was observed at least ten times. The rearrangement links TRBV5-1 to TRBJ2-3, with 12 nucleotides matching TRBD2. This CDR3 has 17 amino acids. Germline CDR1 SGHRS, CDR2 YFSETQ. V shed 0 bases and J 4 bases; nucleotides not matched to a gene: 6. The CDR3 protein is CASSLVPSGGAADTQYF. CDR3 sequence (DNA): TGCGCCAGCAGCTTGGTTCCTAGCGGGGGGGCAGCAGATACGCAGTATTTT.

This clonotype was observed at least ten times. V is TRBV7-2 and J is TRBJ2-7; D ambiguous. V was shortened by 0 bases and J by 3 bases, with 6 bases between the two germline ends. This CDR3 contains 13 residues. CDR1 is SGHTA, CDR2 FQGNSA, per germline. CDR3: CASSLARSYEQYF. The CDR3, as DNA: TGTGCCAGCAGCTTAGCCAGGAGCTACGAGCAGTACTTC.

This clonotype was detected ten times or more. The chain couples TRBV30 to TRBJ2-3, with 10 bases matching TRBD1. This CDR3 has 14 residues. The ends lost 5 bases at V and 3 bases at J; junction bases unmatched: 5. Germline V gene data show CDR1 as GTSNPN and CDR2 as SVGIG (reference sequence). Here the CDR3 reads CAWGDRGVTDTQYF. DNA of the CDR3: TGTGCCTGGGGGGACAGGGGAGTGACAGATACGCAGTATTTT. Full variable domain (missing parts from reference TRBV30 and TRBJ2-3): SQTIHQWPATLVQPVGSPLSLECTVEGTSNPNLYWYRQAAGRGLQLLFYSVGIGQISSEVPQNLSASRPQDRQFILSSKKLLLSDSGFYLCAWGDRGVTDTQYFGPGTRLTVL.

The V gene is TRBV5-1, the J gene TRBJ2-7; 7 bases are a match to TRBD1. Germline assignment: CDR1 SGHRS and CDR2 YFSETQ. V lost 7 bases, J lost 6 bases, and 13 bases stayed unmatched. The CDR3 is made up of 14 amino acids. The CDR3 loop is CASRSGTVSAEQYF. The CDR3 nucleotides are TGCGCCAGCCGTTCCGGGACAGTTTCTGCCGAGCAGTACTTC.

The CDR3 here is CASSRGPASGANVLTF. Here the CDR3 DNA reads TGTGCCAGCAGTCGTGGACCGGCCTCTGGGGCCAACGTCCTGACTTTC. The chain recombines TRBV28 with TRBJ2-6; D is unresolved. V was cut by 5 bases and J by 0 bases, with 11 bases left in between. There are 16 residues in the CDR3. Germline V gives CDR1 MDHEN, CDR2 SYDVKM.

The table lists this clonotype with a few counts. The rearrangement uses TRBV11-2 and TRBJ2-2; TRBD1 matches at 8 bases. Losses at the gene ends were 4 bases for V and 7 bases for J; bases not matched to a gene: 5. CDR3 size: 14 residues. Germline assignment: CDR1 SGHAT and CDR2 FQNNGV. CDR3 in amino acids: CASSYRQGIGELFF. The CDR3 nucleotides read TGTGCCAGCAGCTATCGACAGGGGATCGGGGAGCTGTTTTTT.

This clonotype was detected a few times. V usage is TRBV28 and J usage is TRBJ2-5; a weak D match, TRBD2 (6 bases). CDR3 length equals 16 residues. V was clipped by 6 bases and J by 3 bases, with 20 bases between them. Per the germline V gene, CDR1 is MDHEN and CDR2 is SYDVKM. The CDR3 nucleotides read TGTGCCAGCAGCATTACACGGGATCGGGGGAAAGAGACCCAGTACTTC. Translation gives CASSITRDRGKETQYF.

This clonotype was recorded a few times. This CDR3 reads CASSYGPTGELFF. The CDR3 DNA reads as TGTGCCAGCAGTTACGGTCCCACCGGGGAGCTGTTTTTT. V gene TRBV6-5 combines with J gene TRBJ2-2; D not resolved. V lost 2 bases and J 4 bases, leaving 5 bases between the germline ends. The CDR3 extends over 13 amino acids. CDR1 and CDR2 (germline): MNHEY, SVGAGI.

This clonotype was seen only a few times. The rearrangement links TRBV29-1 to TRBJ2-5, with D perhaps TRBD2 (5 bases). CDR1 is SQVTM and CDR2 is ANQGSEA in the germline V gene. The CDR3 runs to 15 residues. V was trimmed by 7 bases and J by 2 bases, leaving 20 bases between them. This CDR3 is CSGTRGSVGQETQYF. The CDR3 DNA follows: TGCAGCGGTACCCGAGGTAGCGTGGGGCAAGAGACCCAGTACTTC.

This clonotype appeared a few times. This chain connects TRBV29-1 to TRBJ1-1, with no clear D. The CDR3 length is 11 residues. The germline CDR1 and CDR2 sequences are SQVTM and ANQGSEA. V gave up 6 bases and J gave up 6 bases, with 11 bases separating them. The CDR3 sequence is CSVRIGPEAFF. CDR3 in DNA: TGCAGCGTGAGGATCGGGCCTGAAGCTTTCTTT.

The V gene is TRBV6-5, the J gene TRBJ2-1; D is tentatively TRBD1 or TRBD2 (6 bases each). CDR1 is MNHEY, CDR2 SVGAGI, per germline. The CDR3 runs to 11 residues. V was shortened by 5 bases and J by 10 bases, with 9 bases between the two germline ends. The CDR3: CASSTGREQFF. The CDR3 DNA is TGTGCCAGCAGTACAGGGAGGGAGCAGTTCTTC.

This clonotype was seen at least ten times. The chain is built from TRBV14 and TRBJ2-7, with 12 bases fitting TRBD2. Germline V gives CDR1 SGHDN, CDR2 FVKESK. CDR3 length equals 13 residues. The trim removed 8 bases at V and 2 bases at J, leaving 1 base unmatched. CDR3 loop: CASGTSGPYEQYF. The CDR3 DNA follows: TGTGCCAGCGGGACTAGCGGGCCCTACGAGCAGTACTTC.

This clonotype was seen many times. The CDR3 sequence is CASSFGSYGYTF. CDR3 bases: TGTGCCAGCAGTTTTGGCAGCTATGGCTACACCTTC. This chain joins TRBV28 and TRBJ1-2, with D unclear. Germline-derived CDR1 and CDR2 are MDHEN and SYDVKM. CDR3 length equals 12 residues. Trimming left V 3 bases short and J 4 bases short, with 6 bases between.

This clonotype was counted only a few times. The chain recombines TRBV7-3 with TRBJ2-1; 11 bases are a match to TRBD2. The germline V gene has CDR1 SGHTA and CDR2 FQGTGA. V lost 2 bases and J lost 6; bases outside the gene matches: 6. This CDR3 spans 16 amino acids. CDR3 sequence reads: CASSLHRLAGLNEQFF. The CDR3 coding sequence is TGTGCCAGCAGCTTACACCGACTAGCGGGGCTCAATGAGCAGTTCTTC. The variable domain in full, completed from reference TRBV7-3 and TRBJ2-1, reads GAGVSQTPSNKVTEKGKYVELRCDPISGHTALYWYRQSLGQGPEFLIYFQGTGAADDSGLPNDRFFAVRPEGSVSTLKIQRTERGDSAVYLCASSLHRLAGLNEQFFGPGTRLTVL.